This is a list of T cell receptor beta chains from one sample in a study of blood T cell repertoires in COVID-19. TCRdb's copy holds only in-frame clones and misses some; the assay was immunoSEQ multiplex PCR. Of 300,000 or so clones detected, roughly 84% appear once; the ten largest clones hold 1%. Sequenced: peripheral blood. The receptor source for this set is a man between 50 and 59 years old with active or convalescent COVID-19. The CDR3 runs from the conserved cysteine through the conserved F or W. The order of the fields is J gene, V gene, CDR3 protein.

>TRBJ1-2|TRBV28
CASRTPGQGTGYTF
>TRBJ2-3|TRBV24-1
CATSDLEVVAGGTDTQYF
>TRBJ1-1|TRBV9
CASSEHRDPEAFF
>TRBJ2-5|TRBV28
CASSFGGTKTQYF
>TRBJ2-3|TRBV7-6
CASSLGGGPMKDTQYF
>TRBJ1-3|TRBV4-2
CASSRGPRGASGNTIYF
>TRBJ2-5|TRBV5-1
CASSSLSGGAQTQYF
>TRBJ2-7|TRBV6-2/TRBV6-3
CASSYRQNYEQYF
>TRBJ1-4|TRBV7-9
CASSLAGAREKLFF
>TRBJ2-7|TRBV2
CASRPGTTSAYEQYF
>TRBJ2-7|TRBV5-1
CASSPSSGSGEQYF
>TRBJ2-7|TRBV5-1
CASSFVASQYEQYF
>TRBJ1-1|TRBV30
CAWALGPSGTEAFF
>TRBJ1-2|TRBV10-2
CASNPTGVFGGYTF
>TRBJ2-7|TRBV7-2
CASSLRTPGAYEQYF
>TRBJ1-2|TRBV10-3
CAISSGGGFYGYTF
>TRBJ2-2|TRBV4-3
CASSQIQGLARTGELFF
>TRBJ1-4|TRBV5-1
CASRTRGGDNEKLFF
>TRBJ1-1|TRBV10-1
CASSRGGSRDTEAFF
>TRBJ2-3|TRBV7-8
CASSLAEGNTDTQYF
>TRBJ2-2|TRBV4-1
CASSHPRTGNTGELFF
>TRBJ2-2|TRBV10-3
CAISGSTTPAGELFF
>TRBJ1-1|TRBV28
CASSPAGGNTEAFF
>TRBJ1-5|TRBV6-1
CASSDWKGDGNQPQHF
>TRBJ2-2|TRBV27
CASSRSGTVGGELFF
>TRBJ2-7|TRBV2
CASSQALAGGREQYF
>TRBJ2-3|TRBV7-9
CASSLWGSSTDTQYF
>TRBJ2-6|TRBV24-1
CATSDASGSYSGANVLTF
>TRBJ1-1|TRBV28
CASRSWDGGNAEAFF
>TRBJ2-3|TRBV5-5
CASSLAGTDTQYF
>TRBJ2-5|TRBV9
CASSPRGGGGETQYF
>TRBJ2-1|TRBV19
CASSIEGGQGATWGYNEQFF
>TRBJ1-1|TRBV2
CASRRTEMNTEAFF
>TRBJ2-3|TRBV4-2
CASSPRGGGAGDTQYF
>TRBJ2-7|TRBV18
CASSPGGTGAGEQYF
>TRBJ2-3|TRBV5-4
CASSSPHGTTDTQYF
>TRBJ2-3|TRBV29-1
CSVVPATSTDTQYF